This entry features one T cell receptor beta chain sequence. The antigen remains unidentified. Germline CDR1 reads MNHNS; CDR2 reads SASEGT. J lost 3 bases, V lost 6 bases, and 7 bases had no gene match. This CDR3 comprises 14 residues. Method: immunoSEQ multiplex PCR; TCRdb's copy keeps in-frame clones and lacks some. The data contain about 25,000 clones, 75% to 90% of them singletons. This specimen comes from a study of T cells in narcolepsy. Study results and limitations: HCRT-specific and TRIB2-specific autoreactive clonotypes appeared among same-patient CSF and blood CD4+ clonotypes.

The chain employs TRBV6-1 and TRBJ2-7; TRBD1 matches 8 bases. The TCR was taken from a human donor with narcolepsy. The sequenced sample was CD45RA- memory CD4+ T cells from PBMCs. CDR3: CASREGQANYEQYF. CDR3 DNA sequence: TGTGCCAGCAGGGAGGGACAGGCTAACTACGAGCAGTACTTC.